What follows are 21 T cell receptor beta chains derived from one specimen sequenced in a study of T cell clonotyping in hematopoietic cell transplantation. Measured with immunoSEQ multiplex PCR; TCRdb has only the in-frame clones, and not every one. Seen here are about 44,000 clones, 94% observed once, and the top ten hold roughly 0.85%. The sequenced sample was peripheral blood mononuclear cells. All receptors derive from a woman aged 50 to 60 in good health. Some clones in this sample may be carry-over from other donors' samples.

V usage is TRBV27 and J usage is TRBJ1-2, with 8 bases identical to TRBD1. Germline lookup yields CDR1 MNHEY and CDR2 SMNVEV (reference sequence). The CDR3 is made up of 14 amino acids. After removal of 6 bases from V and 4 bases from J, the junction contained 7 bases not matched to a gene. The CDR3 sequence: CASRPTGDGYGYTF. The CDR3 DNA is TGTGCCAGCAGACCGACAGGGGATGGCTATGGCTACACCTTC.

The rearrangement uses TRBV29-1 and TRBJ1-1; D unresolved. The germline V gene has CDR1 SQVTM and CDR2 ANQGSEA. This CDR3 has 14 amino acids. Trimming removed 0 bases at V and 7 bases at J, with 15 bases between. The CDR3 here is CSVEEGIAGLEAFF. CDR3 DNA sequence: TGCAGCGTTGAAGAGGGAATTGCAGGCCTTGAAGCTTTCTTT.

The genes are TRBV15 and TRBJ2-1; tentatively, D is TRBD1 (6 bases). CDR3 length equals 15 residues. V lost 4 bases to trimming and J lost 9 bases, with 19 bases between them. The germline CDR1 and CDR2 sequences are LNHNV and YYDKDF (reference sequence). The CDR3 loop is CATSKDSAQASEQFF. The CDR3 coding sequence is TGTGCCACCAGCAAGGACAGCGCCCAGGCGTCTGAGCAGTTCTTC.

This clone was detected only a few times. The rearrangement links TRBV2 to TRBJ1-2, with TRBD1 matching over 7 bases. V shed 6 bases, J shed 3 bases, and the junction held 10 bases outside the gene matches. The CDR3 totals 15 residues. The germline gives CDR1 SNHLY, CDR2 FYNNEI. The CDR3, as DNA: TGTGCCAGCAGCCCAGACAGGGCCCGGGACTATGGCTACACCTTC. Protein sequence: CASSPDRARDYGYTF.

The genes are TRBV13 and TRBJ1-2, with D unresolved. CDR1 is PRHDT, CDR2 FYEKMQ, per germline (reference sequence). The CDR3 has 14 amino acids. V shed 5 bases and J shed 4 bases, with 14 bases lying between them. The DNA of the CDR3 is TGTGCCAGCAGCCCGCGGCCCCTGGTCTATGGCTACACCTTC. It is translated as CASSPRPLVYGYTF.

The V gene is TRBV10-1, the J gene TRBJ1-2, with D unclear. Germline V gene lookup returns CDR1 WNHNN and CDR2 SYGVQD (reference sequence). The CDR3 totals 12 residues. The V gene lost 3 bases and the J gene lost 6 bases, with 8 bases spanning the gap. The CDR3 region is CASSEDFDGYTF. For the CDR3, the DNA is TGCGCCAGCAGTGAAGACTTTGATGGCTACACCTTC.

This clone was picked up one time. The chain has TRBV5-1 and TRBJ1-1; D possibly corresponds to TRBD1 (5 bases). Germline values: CDR1 SGHRS, CDR2 YFSETQ. The CDR3 is made up of 14 amino acids. V was cut by 2 bases and J by 8 bases, with 16 bases left in between. The DNA for the CDR3 is TGCGCCAGCAGCTTTCGGGGGGACTGGCGCGAAGCTTTCTTT. Translated: CASSFRGDWREAFF.

The chain has TRBV4-3 and TRBJ2-3; D is unresolved. Germline loops: CDR1 LGHNA, CDR2 YSLEER. The CDR3 is 13 residues long. V lost 3 bases and J lost 6, with 10 bases in between. In nucleotides, the CDR3 is TGCGCCAGCAGCCAGGACCTACCGGATACGCAGTATTTT. Its protein is CASSQDLPDTQYF.

The rearrangement links TRBV6-1 to TRBJ2-2; D is possibly TRBD1 or TRBD2 (5 bases each). CDR3 length: 14 amino acids. V gave up 4 bases and J gave up 4 bases, with 10 bases separating them. Per the germline V gene, CDR1 is MNHNS and CDR2 is SASEGT. CDR3 DNA sequence: TGTGCCAGCAGTGGGGGACGGTTCACCGGGGAGCTGTTTTTT. Encoded protein: CASSGGRFTGELFF.

The rearrangement uses TRBV5-1 and TRBJ1-2, with unresolved D. The CDR3 contains 12 residues. Germline V gives CDR1 SGHRS, CDR2 YFSETQ. The V gene lost 0 bases and the J gene lost 8 bases, with 8 bases spanning the gap. The DNA for the CDR3 is TGCGCCAGCAGCTTGGGGGCGGGCGGCTACACCTTC. Translated, it gives CASSLGAGGYTF.

The chain is built from TRBV19 and TRBJ1-5; D gene unclear. The V gene lost 6 bases and the J gene lost 1 base, with 13 bases spanning the gap. Germline CDR1 and CDR2: LNHDA and SQIVND (reference sequence). This CDR3 comprises 15 residues. CDR3 protein: CASSWRGQSNQPQHF. CDR3 bases: TGTGCCAGTAGCTGGAGAGGGCAAAGCAATCAGCCCCAGCATTTT.

J is TRBJ2-7 and V is TRBV18; the match to TRBD2 covers 8 bases. The CDR3 covers 14 residues. Germline assignment: CDR1 KGHSH and CDR2 LQKENI. With 4 bases clipped from V and 2 bases from J, the junction kept 4 bases outside the gene matches. The CDR3 here is CASSQVGLAYEQYF. CDR3 sequence (DNA): TGTGCCAGCTCACAGGTGGGACTAGCCTACGAGCAGTACTTC.

The chain links TRBV4-3 to TRBJ1-6; 7 bases are shared with TRBD1. Germline CDR1 and CDR2: LGHNA and YSLEER. Trimming took 4 bases from V and 6 from J; bases not matched to a gene: 6. The CDR3 extends over 15 amino acids. CDR3 in amino acids: CASSRTGQLNSPLHF. The CDR3 DNA reads TGCGCCAGCAGCCGGACGGGACAGCTTAATTCACCCCTCCACTTT.

This chain uses TRBV5-1 with TRBJ2-1, with D unresolved. Germline V gene data show CDR1 as SGHRS and CDR2 as YFSETQ. Between the trimmed V and J ends, which lost 1 base and 6 bases, there was a span of 8 bases. The CDR3 length is 13 residues. CDR3 amino acids: CASSLSPSNEQFF. The DNA of the CDR3 is TGCGCCAGCAGCTTGAGCCCAAGCAATGAGCAGTTCTTC.

The V call is TRBV11-3, the J call TRBJ2-7; no clear D gene. The V end was cut by 1 base, the J end by 5 bases, with 15 bases between. CDR1 SGHNT and CDR2 YENEEA come from the germline V gene. The CDR3 length is 15 residues. The CDR3 DNA reads TGTGCCAGCAGCTTAGTGCCCTCCACTACCCACGAGCAGTACTTC. This translates into CASSLVPSTTHEQYF.

V gene TRBV15 combines with J gene TRBJ2-6, with D possibly TRBD2 on 6 matching bases. Germline CDR1 is LNHNV and CDR2 is YYDKDF (reference sequence). The CDR3 runs 16 residues. V was shortened by 5 bases and J by 0 bases, with 11 bases between the two germline ends. The DNA of the CDR3 is TGTGCCACCAGCGGCACTAGCCACTCTGGGGCCAACGTCCTGACTTTC. Its translation: CATSGTSHSGANVLTF.

The rearrangement uses TRBV7-9 and TRBJ2-3, with D maybe TRBD2 (6 bases). V lost 2 bases to trimming and J lost 0 bases, with 15 bases between them. CDR3 length: 17 residues. CDR1 and CDR2 (germline): SEHNR, FQNEAQ (reference sequence). CDR3 coding DNA: TGTGCCAGCAGCTTATTTTTAGGCGGGGAGAGCACAGATACGCAGTATTTT. It specifies CASSLFLGGESTDTQYF.

The count of this clone is one. V and J are TRBV9 and TRBJ2-2, with TRBD1 as a possible D gene (6 bases). Trimming took 2 bases from V and 6 from J, leaving 11 bases between them. This CDR3 is 14 amino acids long. CDR1 and CDR2 from the germline V gene are SGDLS and YYNGEE. The CDR3 here is CASSVTGSSGELFF. The CDR3 nucleotides read TGTGCCAGCAGCGTGACAGGATCGTCCGGGGAGCTGTTTTTT.

The chain combines TRBV5-4 with TRBJ1-6, with D maybe TRBD1 (5 bases). Trimming took 2 bases from V and 10 from J, leaving 16 bases between them. The CDR3 totals 15 residues. Per the germline V gene, CDR1 is SGHNT and CDR2 is YYREEE (reference sequence). CDR3 residues: CASSLKRGGDSPLHF. CDR3 in DNA: TGTGCCAGCAGCTTAAAAAGGGGTGGGGACTCACCCCTCCACTTT.

This sequence joins TRBV11-1 and TRBJ1-1, with 11 bases lining up with TRBD1. The length of the CDR3 is 15 residues. The V gene end was trimmed by 6 bases and the J gene end by 1 base; junction bases not matched to a gene: 4. Germline V lookup: CDR1 SGHAT, CDR2 FQDESV (reference sequence). CDR3 in amino acids: CASSEGTGGNTEAFF. Here the CDR3 DNA reads TGTGCCAGCAGTGAGGGGACAGGGGGGAACACTGAAGCTTTCTTT.

V gene TRBV19 combines with J gene TRBJ2-2; D remains unclear. There are 14 residues in the CDR3. Per germline, CDR1 LNHDA and CDR2 SQIVND (reference sequence). Trimming took off 6 bases at V and 4 bases at J, with 12 bases between the two ends. The CDR3: CASRVSVGTGELFF. The CDR3 DNA sequence: TGTGCCAGTAGAGTGTCAGTTGGCACCGGGGAGCTGTTTTTT.